This T cell receptor beta chain is from a study of blood T cells in healthy people across ages. The CDR3 is 15 amino acids. V lost 6 bases and J lost 0, with 11 bases in between. Germline V gene data show CDR1 as SGHTA and CDR2 as FQGTGA. Together with a sample-barcoded 5' primer, a J-beta primer mix was included in a second PCR lasting about 7 to 11 cycles. A single record per CDR3 protein comes from TCRdb applying MiXCR to the 5' RACE reads. The profile covers around 800,000 distinct CDR3 sequences, with around 62% appearing a single time and around a quarter taken by the ten largest. Study-level results: CMV status of donors was unknown, possibly confounding expanded clonotype changes.

This clonotype was seen only a few times. Its antigen is undetermined. The chain has TRBV7-3 and TRBJ2-2; the D is unclear. The sample comprised blood. This TCR was recovered from a man between 25 and 39 years old in good health. CDR3 nucleotide sequence: TGTGCCAGCAGTGTGACAACATCGAACACCGGGGAGCTGTTTTTT. Translation gives CASSVTTSNTGELFF.